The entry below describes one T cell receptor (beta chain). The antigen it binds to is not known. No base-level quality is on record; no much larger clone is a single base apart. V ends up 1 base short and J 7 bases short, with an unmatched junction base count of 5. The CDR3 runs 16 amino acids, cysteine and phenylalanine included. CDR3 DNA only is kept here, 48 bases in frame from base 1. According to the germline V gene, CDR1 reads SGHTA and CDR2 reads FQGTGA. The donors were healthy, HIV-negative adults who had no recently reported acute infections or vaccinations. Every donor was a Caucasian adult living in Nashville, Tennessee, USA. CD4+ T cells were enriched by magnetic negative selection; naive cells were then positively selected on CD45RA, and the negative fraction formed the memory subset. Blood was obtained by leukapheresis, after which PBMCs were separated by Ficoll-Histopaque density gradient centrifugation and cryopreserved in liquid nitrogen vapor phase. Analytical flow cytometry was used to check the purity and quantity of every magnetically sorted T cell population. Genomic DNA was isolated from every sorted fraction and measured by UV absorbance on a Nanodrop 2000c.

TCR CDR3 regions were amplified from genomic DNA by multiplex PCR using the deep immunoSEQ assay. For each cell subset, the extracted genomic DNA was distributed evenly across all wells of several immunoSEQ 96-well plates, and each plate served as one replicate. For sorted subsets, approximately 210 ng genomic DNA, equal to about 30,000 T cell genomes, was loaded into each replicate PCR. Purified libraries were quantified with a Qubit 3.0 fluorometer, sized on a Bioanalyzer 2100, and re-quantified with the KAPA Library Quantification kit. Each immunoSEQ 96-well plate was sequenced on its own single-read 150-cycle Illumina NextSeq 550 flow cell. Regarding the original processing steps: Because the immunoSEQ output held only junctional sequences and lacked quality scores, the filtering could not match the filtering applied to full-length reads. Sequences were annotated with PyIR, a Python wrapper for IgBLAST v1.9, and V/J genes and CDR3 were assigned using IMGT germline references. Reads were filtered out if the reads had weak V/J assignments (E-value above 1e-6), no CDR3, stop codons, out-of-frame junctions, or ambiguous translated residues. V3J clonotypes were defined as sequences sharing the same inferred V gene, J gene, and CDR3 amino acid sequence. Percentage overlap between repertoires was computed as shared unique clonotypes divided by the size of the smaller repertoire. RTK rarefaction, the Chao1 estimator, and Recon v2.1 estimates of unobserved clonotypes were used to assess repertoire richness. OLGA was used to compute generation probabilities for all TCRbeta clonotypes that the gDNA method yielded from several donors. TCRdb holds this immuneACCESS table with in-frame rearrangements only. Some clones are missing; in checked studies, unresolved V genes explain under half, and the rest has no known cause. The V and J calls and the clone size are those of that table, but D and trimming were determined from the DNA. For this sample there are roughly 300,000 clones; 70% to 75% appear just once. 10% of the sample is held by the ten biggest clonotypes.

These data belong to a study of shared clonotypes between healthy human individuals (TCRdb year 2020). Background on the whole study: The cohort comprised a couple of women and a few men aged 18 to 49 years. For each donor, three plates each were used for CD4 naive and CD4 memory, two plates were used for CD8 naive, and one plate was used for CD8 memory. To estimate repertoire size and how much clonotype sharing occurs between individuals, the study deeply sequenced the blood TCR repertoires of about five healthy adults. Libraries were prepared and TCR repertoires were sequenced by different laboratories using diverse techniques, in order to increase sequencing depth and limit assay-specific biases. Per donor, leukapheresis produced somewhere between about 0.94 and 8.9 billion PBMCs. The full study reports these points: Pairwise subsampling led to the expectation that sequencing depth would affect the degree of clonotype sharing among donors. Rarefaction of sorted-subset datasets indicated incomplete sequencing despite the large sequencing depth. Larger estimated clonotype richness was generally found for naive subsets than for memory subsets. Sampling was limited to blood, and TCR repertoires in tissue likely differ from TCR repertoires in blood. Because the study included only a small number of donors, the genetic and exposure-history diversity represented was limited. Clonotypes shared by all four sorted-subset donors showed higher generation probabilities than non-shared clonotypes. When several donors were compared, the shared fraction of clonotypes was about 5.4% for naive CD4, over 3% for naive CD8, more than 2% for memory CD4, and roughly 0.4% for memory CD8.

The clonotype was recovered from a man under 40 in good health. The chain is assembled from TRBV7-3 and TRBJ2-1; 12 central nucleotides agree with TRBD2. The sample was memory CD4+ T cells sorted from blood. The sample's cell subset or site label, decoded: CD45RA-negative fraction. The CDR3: CASSLIPGLAGNEQFF. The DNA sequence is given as TGTGCCAGCAGCTTAATCCCGGGACTAGCGGGTAATGAGCAGTTCTTC. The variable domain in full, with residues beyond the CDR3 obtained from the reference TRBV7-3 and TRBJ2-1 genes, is GAGVSQTPSNKVTEKGKYVELRCDPISGHTALYWYRQSLGQGPEFLIYFQGTGAADDSGLPNDRFFAVRPEGSVSTLKIQRTERGDSAVYLCASSLIPGLAGNEQFFGPGTRLTVL.